This passage covers 12 T cell receptor beta chains from one sample sequenced in a study of T cells after yellow fever vaccination. TCRdb re-analysed the 5' RACE reads in MiXCR, keeping a single row per CDR3 protein. Altogether hundreds of thousands of distinct CDR3 sequences are present, around 17% being singletons, with the ten largest covering approximately 15%. Sample: PBMCs, taken around 5 days after the first yellow fever vaccination. Source of these receptors: a young man who received the YFV17D yellow fever vaccine.

This clonotype was recorded a few times. V and J are TRBV3-1 and TRBJ2-7; 8 bases align to TRBD1. The CDR3 runs 17 residues. The J segment lost 5 bases and the V segment lost 0 bases, leaving 12 bases of the junction unmatched. CDR1 LGHDT and CDR2 YNNKEL come from the germline V gene (reference sequence). CDR3 amino acids: CASSQDLVAGGIHEQYV. The DNA for the CDR3 is TGTGCCAGCAGCCAAGATCTAGTGGCAGGGGGCATCCACGAGCAGTACGTC.

The sample holds many counts of this clonotype. The chain uses TRBV25-1 and TRBJ2-3, with 8 nucleotides matching TRBD2. The CDR3 loop spans 16 amino acids. V lost 4 bases, J lost 2 bases, and 8 bases stayed unmatched. Germline V gene data show CDR1 as MGHDK and CDR2 as SYGVNS. CDR3: CASSAASGLFTDTQYF. DNA of the CDR3: TGTGCCAGCAGTGCCGCTAGCGGGCTTTTCACAGATACGCAGTATTTT.

This clonotype was seen only a few times. The chain is built from TRBV11-3 and TRBJ2-1; the match to TRBD2 covers 10 bases. The V segment lost 3 bases and the J segment 10 bases; nucleotides outside the gene matches: 12. The CDR3 length is 16 residues. From germline, CDR1 is SGHNT and CDR2 YENEEA. The chain's CDR3 is CASSFPSGGARGEQFF. Written as DNA, the CDR3 is TGTGCCAGCAGCTTCCCAAGCGGGGGGGCCAGGGGCGAGCAGTTCTTC.

The chain combines TRBV20-1 with TRBJ2-3; 9 bases are shared with TRBD2. The CDR3 contains 18 residues. V was clipped by 0 bases and J by 4 bases; unmatched bases: 14. CDR1 is DFQATT, CDR2 SNEGSKA, per germline (reference sequence). Here the CDR3 DNA reads TGCAGTGCTAGAGATGGTGGGCGAGTAGCGGGGGCCCCAGATACGCAGTATTTT. Protein sequence: CSARDGGRVAGAPDTQYF.

Many counts were recorded for this clonotype. The rearrangement joins TRBV5-1 to TRBJ2-2; no firm D call. CDR3 length: 14 amino acids. Trimming took 1 base from V and 0 from J, leaving 4 bases between them. Per germline, CDR1 SGHRS and CDR2 YFSETQ. CDR3 DNA: TGCGCCAGCAGCTTGCGAACGAACACCGGGGAGCTGTTTTTT. It encodes CASSLRTNTGELFF.

This clonotype occurred a few times. The chain combines TRBV6-2 or TRBV6-3 with TRBJ2-5; D is uncertain. Germline V CDR1 and CDR2: MNHEY, SVGEGT. V was clipped by 3 bases and J by 5 bases, with 13 bases between them. This CDR3 region has 14 residues. CDR3 residues: CASSYPTPSETQYF. The DNA for the CDR3 is TGTGCCAGCAGTTATCCTACACCGTCTGAGACCCAGTACTTC.

This clonotype was detected only a few times. J is TRBJ1-2 and V is TRBV6-2 or TRBV6-3; D perhaps matches TRBD1 (6 bases). V lost 11 bases and J 4 bases, leaving 17 bases between the germline ends. The CDR3 runs to 13 residues. Germline CDR1 is MNHEY and CDR2 is SVGEGT. The CDR3 region has the DNA TGTGCCGGACGAGGGGGAATAGGCTATGGCTACACCTTC. This sequence encodes CAGRGGIGYGYTF.

This chain links TRBV18 with TRBJ2-5; 9 positions match TRBD2. V shed 3 bases and J 2 bases; nucleotides not matched to a gene: 10. The germline CDR1 and CDR2 sequences are KGHSH and LQKENI. The CDR3 covers 17 residues. CDR3 amino acids: CASSPSGTSRIQETQYF. For the CDR3, the DNA is TGTGCCAGCTCACCCTCCGGGACTAGCAGAATTCAAGAGACCCAGTACTTC.

The CDR3 sequence is CASSGTYSTGELFF. CDR3 in DNA: TGTGCCAGCAGCGGGACATATAGCACCGGGGAGCTGTTTTTT. The J gene is TRBJ2-2, the V gene TRBV9, with D maybe TRBD1 (5 bases). Germline V lookup: CDR1 SGDLS, CDR2 YYNGEE. The CDR3 loop spans 14 amino acids. Deletions cut 3 bases from V and 4 bases from J, with 10 bases between.

This chain uses TRBV4-3 with TRBJ2-2; 10 nucleotides agree with TRBD2. In germline, CDR1 is LGHNA, CDR2 YSLEER. This CDR3 is built from 17 residues. The V gene end was trimmed by 4 bases and the J gene end by 4 bases; junction bases not matched to a gene: 9. The CDR3 loop is CASSRSSGGLSTGELFF. For the CDR3, the DNA is TGCGCCAGCAGCCGAAGTAGCGGGGGGCTCTCCACCGGGGAGCTGTTTTTT.

The J gene is TRBJ1-1, the V gene TRBV20-1, with D possibly matching TRBD1 (5 bases). CDR1 and CDR2 (germline): DFQATT, SNEGSKA (reference sequence). The length of the CDR3 is 13 residues. Trimming cost V 0 bases and J 3 bases, with 8 bases left between them. CDR3 protein: CSAREDKYTEAFF. The CDR3 bases are TGCAGTGCTAGAGAGGACAAATACACTGAAGCTTTCTTT.

This clonotype turned up a few times. The V and J genes are TRBV5-6 and TRBJ1-5; no firm D call. With 0 bases removed from V and 7 bases from J, the gap between germline ends came to 5 bases. Germline CDR1 and CDR2: SGHDT and YYEEEE. The CDR3 is made up of 12 amino acids. In nucleotides, the CDR3 is TGTGCCAGCAGCTTGGGGAGGCAGCCCCAGCATTTT. It yields the protein CASSLGRQPQHF.